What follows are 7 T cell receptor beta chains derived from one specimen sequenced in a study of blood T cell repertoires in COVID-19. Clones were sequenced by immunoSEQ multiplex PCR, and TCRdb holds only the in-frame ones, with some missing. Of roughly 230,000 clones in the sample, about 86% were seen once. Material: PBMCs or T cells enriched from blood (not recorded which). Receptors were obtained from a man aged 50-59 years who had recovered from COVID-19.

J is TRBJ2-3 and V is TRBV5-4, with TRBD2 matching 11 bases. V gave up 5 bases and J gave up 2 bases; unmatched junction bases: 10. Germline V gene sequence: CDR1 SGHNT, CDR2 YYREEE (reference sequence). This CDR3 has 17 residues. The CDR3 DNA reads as TGTGCCAGCAGTTCCATAGCGGGGGGGCCCCCCACAGATACGCAGTATTTT. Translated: CASSSIAGGPPTDTQYF.

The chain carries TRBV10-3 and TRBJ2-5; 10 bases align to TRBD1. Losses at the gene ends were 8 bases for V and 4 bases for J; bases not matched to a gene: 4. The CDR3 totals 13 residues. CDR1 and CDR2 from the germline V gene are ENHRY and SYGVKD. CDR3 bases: TGTGCCATCCAGGGGGACAGGGGAGAGACCCAGTACTTC. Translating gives CAIQGDRGETQYF.

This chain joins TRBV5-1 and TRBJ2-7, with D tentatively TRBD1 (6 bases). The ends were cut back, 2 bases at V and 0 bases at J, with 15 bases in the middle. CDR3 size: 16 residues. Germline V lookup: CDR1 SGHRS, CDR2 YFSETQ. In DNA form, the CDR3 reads TGCGCCAGCAGCTTTGAACAGGGTCTTATCTCCTACGAGCAGTACTTC. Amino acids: CASSFEQGLISYEQYF.

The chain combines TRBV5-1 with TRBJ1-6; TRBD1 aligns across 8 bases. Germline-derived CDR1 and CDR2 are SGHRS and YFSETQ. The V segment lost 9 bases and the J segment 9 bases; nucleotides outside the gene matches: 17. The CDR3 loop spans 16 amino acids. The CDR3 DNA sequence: TGCGCCACCCGACCCGGGACAGGCCAACAAGGTTCACCCCTCCACTTT. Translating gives CATRPGTGQQGSPLHF.

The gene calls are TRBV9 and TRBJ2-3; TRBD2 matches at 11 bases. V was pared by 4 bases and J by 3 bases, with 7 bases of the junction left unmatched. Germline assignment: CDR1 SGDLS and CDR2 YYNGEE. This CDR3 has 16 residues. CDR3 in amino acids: CASSPMRTSGTDTQYF. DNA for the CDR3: TGTGCCAGCAGCCCGATGAGGACTAGCGGGACAGATACGCAGTATTTT.

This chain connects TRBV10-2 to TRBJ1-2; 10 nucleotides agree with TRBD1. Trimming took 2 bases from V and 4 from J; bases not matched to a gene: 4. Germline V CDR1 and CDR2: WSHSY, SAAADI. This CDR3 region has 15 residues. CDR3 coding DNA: TGCGCCAGCAGTGAGACCGGGACAGGGGTCTATGGCTACACCTTC. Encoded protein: CASSETGTGVYGYTF.

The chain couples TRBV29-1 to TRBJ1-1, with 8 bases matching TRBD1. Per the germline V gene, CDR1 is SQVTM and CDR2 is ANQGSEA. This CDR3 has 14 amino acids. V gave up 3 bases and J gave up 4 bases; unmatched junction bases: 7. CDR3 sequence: CSVDQTGVGTEAFF. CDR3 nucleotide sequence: TGCAGCGTTGACCAGACAGGGGTTGGCACTGAAGCTTTCTTT.